This entry lists 20 T cell receptor beta chains sequenced from one sample in a study of OX40 agonist ivuxolimab in advanced cancers. The library relied on the immunoSEQ multiplex PCR assay. TCRdb took this table from immuneACCESS and kept in-frame rearrangements with V and J called. Such tables lack part of the clones; where checked against another copy, unresolved V genes explain under half of the gap, and the rest is unexplained. A total of tens of thousands of clones appear in this sample, around 89% of them only once. The top ten clonotypes cover approximately 23% of the sample. Sequences were derived from CD4+ or CD8+ T cells sorted from blood, sampled in a trial of the OX40 agonist ivuxolimab. These receptors all come from an adult with an advanced solid tumor such as melanoma, head and neck, liver or kidney cancer.

The V and J genes are TRBV7-2 and TRBJ1-4; TRBD1 matches at 12 bases. With V trimmed by 5 bases and J by 7 bases, 8 bases remained unmatched. The CDR3 consists of 16 residues. CDR1 is SGHTA and CDR2 is FQGNSA in the germline V gene. The CDR3 DNA is TGTGCCAGCAGCACCCGGGACAGGGGGCTCGGTGAAAAACTGTTTTTT. Encoded protein: CASSTRDRGLGEKLFF.

The genes are TRBV29-1 and TRBJ2-2; TRBD2 might be the D (6 bases). V was clipped by 6 bases and J by 4 bases, with 9 bases between them. This CDR3 region has 12 residues. Per germline, CDR1 SQVTM and CDR2 ANQGSEA. The CDR3 DNA reads as TGCAGCGTGGAGGAGGGCACCGGGGAGCTGTTTTTT. Its protein product is CSVEEGTGELFF.

The chain couples TRBV28 to TRBJ2-3, with 9 positions matching TRBD2. V was clipped by 2 bases and J by 3 bases; unmatched bases: 12. The CDR3 length is 18 residues. Germline-derived CDR1 and CDR2 are MDHEN and SYDVKM. CDR3 region: CASSLGSSGRLVTDTQYF. The CDR3 DNA reads as TGTGCCAGCAGTTTAGGAAGTAGCGGGAGACTGGTAACAGATACGCAGTATTTT.

The CDR3 is CASSYNPSYGYTF. DNA for the CDR3: TGTGCCAGCAGTTATAATCCCTCTTATGGCTACACCTTC. The chain recombines TRBV6-6 with TRBJ1-2, with D uncertain. CDR1 is MNHNY, CDR2 SVGAGI, per germline (reference sequence). CDR3 length equals 13 residues. The V gene lost 3 bases and the J gene lost 5 bases, with 10 bases spanning the gap.

The chain combines TRBV7-9 with TRBJ2-3; D remains ambiguous. The CDR3 loop spans 14 amino acids. CDR1 is SEHNR and CDR2 is FQNEAQ in the germline V gene (reference sequence). The ends were cut back, 1 base at V and 6 bases at J, with 11 bases in the middle. For the CDR3, the DNA is TGTGCCAGCAGCTTAGAGGTACCCGGCGATACGCAGTATTTT. It yields the protein CASSLEVPGDTQYF.

The genes are TRBV29-1 and TRBJ1-2; 7 positions match TRBD1. CDR3 length: 14 amino acids. V lost 1 base, J lost 2 bases, and 4 bases stayed unmatched. Germline V CDR1 and CDR2: SQVTM, ANQGSEA. The CDR3 sequence is CSVEAKGQNYGYTF. The CDR3 coding sequence is TGCAGCGTTGAAGCCAAGGGACAGAACTATGGCTACACCTTC. The full variable domain, with the rest looked up from reference TRBV29-1 and TRBJ1-2, is SAVISQKPSRDICQRGTSLTIQCQVDSQVTMMFWYRQQPGQSLTLIATANQGSEATYESGFVIDKFPISRPNLTFSTLTVSNMSPEDSSIYLCSVEAKGQNYGYTFGSGTRLTVV.

V gene TRBV11-2 combines with J gene TRBJ1-2; D is possibly TRBD1 (6 bases). CDR1 is SGHAT, CDR2 FQNNGV, per germline. The CDR3 has 17 residues. Deletions cut 4 bases from V and 3 bases from J, with 21 bases between. CDR3 sequence reads: CASSSNPGQTGDYGYTF. The DNA of the CDR3 is TGTGCCAGCAGCTCCAATCCCGGACAGACGGGGGACTATGGCTACACCTTC.

The chain recombines TRBV27 with TRBJ1-4, with 9 bases lining up with TRBD1. V was pared by 5 bases and J by 11 bases, with 9 bases of the junction left unmatched. CDR3 length equals 14 residues. CDR1 and CDR2 (germline): MNHEY, SMNVEV (reference sequence). The CDR3 reads CASSPGQGWWKLFF. DNA of the CDR3: TGTGCCAGCAGTCCGGGACAGGGATGGTGGAAACTGTTTTTT.

The V call is TRBV10-3, the J call TRBJ2-7, with TRBD1 identical over 8 bases. Germline trimming cut 2 bases from V and 0 bases from J; bases unmatched to any gene: 3. There are 15 residues in the CDR3. Looked up from germline, CDR1 is ENHRY and CDR2 is SYGVKD. CDR3 in amino acids: CAISENRGYSYEQYF. CDR3 nucleotides: TGTGCCATCAGTGAGAACAGGGGGTACTCCTACGAGCAGTACTTC.

J is TRBJ2-3 and V is TRBV7-3; 15 nucleotides match TRBD2. This CDR3 spans 16 amino acids. With V trimmed by 4 bases and J by 7 bases, 6 bases remained unmatched. The V gene's germline CDR1 is SGHTA and CDR2 FQGTGA. This CDR3 reads CASSSTGLAGGHTQYF. The CDR3 DNA is TGTGCCAGCAGCTCGACGGGACTAGCGGGAGGCCATACGCAGTATTTT. Filled out from reference TRBV7-3 and TRBJ2-3, the complete variable domain reads GAGVSQTPSNKVTEKGKYVELRCDPISGHTALYWYRQSLGQGPEFLIYFQGTGAADDSGLPNDRFFAVRPEGSVSTLKIQRTERGDSAVYLCASSSTGLAGGHTQYFGPGTRLTVL.

This chain links TRBV15 with TRBJ2-1; 10 positions agree with TRBD2. The CDR3 contains 15 residues. V shed 1 base, J shed 10 bases, and the junction held 7 bases outside the gene matches. Germline CDR1 LNHNV, CDR2 YYDKDF (reference sequence). CDR3: CATSRGLAGAQEQFF. CDR3 DNA: TGTGCCACCAGCAGAGGCCTAGCGGGAGCACAAGAGCAGTTCTTC.

The rearrangement links TRBV12-5 to TRBJ2-3; 12 bases fit TRBD2. The CDR3 runs 19 residues. Germline values: CDR1 LGHNT, CDR2 FRNRAP. Trimming at V came to 1 base and at J to 0 bases, leaving 8 bases not matched to a gene. This CDR3 reads CASGLGITGTSGSTDTQYF. In nucleotides, the CDR3 is TGTGCTAGTGGTTTGGGAATAACCGGGACTAGCGGGAGCACAGATACGCAGTATTTT.

The chain is built from TRBV6-5 and TRBJ2-5; perhaps TRBD1 as D (6 bases). The germline gives CDR1 MNHEY, CDR2 SVGAGI. Deletions cut 4 bases from V and 4 bases from J, with 13 bases between. This CDR3 is built from 14 residues. The CDR3 DNA is TGTGCCAGCAGTTCCGGACTGGGGGCAGAGACCCAGTACTTC. It yields the protein CASSSGLGAETQYF.

This chain joins TRBV7-6 and TRBJ2-3; TRBD1 matches at 7 bases. Germline CDR1 is SGHVS and CDR2 is FNYEAQ. J gave up 4 bases and V 4 bases, and 5 bases lay outside the gene matches. The CDR3 consists of 14 residues. CDR3 sequence: CASSSVTGSDTQYF. The CDR3 nucleotides read TGTGCCAGCAGCTCCGTGACAGGGTCAGATACGCAGTATTTT.

The chain combines TRBV7-3 with TRBJ2-3; unclear D gene. In germline, CDR1 is SGHTA, CDR2 FQGTGA. CDR3 size: 13 residues. V was cut by 5 bases and J by 6 bases, with 12 bases left in between. CDR3 nucleotide sequence: TGTGCCAGCAGCCCCTTGCTGGGCGATACGCAGTATTTT. It specifies CASSPLLGDTQYF.

This sequence joins TRBV5-6 and TRBJ1-1; no reliable D call. CDR3 length: 14 amino acids. Germline V gene lookup returns CDR1 SGHDT and CDR2 YYEEEE. V gave up 0 bases and J gave up 6 bases, with 12 bases separating them. CDR3 nucleotides: TGTGCCAGCAGCTTGGTGAATGCGTTCTCTGAAGCTTTCTTT. Its protein is CASSLVNAFSEAFF.

The J gene is TRBJ2-7, the V gene TRBV27, with D possibly being TRBD1 (6 bases). Germline V lookup: CDR1 MNHEY, CDR2 SMNVEV (reference sequence). Trimming took 5 bases from V and 1 from J, leaving 12 bases between them. The CDR3 totals 14 residues. The DNA for the CDR3 is TGTGCCAGCAGTCAGACAGGATGGTCCTACGAGCAGTACTTC. As protein: CASSQTGWSYEQYF.

This clone was counted once. The chain couples TRBV27 to TRBJ2-3, with a weak D call TRBD1 (5 bases). The germline V gene encodes CDR1 MNHEY and CDR2 SMNVEV (reference sequence). This CDR3 contains 14 residues. Deletions cut 4 bases from V and 1 base from J, with 9 bases between. Here the CDR3 reads CASSYTQGTDTQYF. The CDR3 DNA sequence: TGTGCCAGCAGTTATACACAGGGCACAGATACGCAGTATTTT.

The chain recombines TRBV13 with TRBJ2-1; D remains ambiguous. The V gene's germline CDR1 is PRHDT and CDR2 FYEKMQ (reference sequence). Trimming pared 5 bases from V and 6 bases from J, leaving 8 bases between. The length of the CDR3 is 12 residues. The CDR3 nucleotides read TGTGCCAGCAGCGACACTCTCAATGAGCAGTTCTTC. Amino acid sequence: CASSDTLNEQFF.

This clone was seen a handful of times. The chain employs TRBV28 and TRBJ2-1; D gene ambiguous. V lost 6 bases and J lost 2, with 17 bases in between. From germline, CDR1 is MDHEN and CDR2 SYDVKM. CDR3 length: 16 residues. The CDR3 bases are TGTGCCAGCAGCTCTCAAAGCGTGCCCCCCTACAATGAGCAGTTCTTC. It specifies CASSSQSVPPYNEQFF. Full variable domain (missing parts from reference TRBV28 and TRBJ2-1): DVKVTQSSRYLVKRTGEKVFLECVQDMDHENMFWYRQDPGLGLRLIYFSYDVKMKEKGDIPEGYSVSREKKERFSLILESASTNQTSMYLCASSSQSVPPYNEQFFGPGTRLTVL.